This T cell receptor (beta chain) was obtained from a study of OX40 agonist ivuxolimab in advanced cancers. Study-wide context: Ivuxolimab was an agonistic, fully human IgG2 monoclonal antibody directed against OX40 (CD134), a costimulatory receptor. Intravenous ivuxolimab was administered to patients every 2 weeks at six dose levels: 0.01, 0.1, 0.3, 1.5, 3 and 10 mg/kg. Of the roughly 50 dose-escalation patients, hepatocellular carcinoma was present in about 20, melanoma in approximately 15, renal cell carcinoma in 9 and head and neck cancer in 9. A male proportion of under 85% and a mean age of approximately 61 years, ranging from 23 to 79, were recorded for the dose-escalation cohort. Patients were allowed to have had prior anti-PD-1, anti-PD-L1 or anti-CTLA-4 therapy, and 30% to 40% of the dose-escalation patients had been treated with checkpoint inhibitors. Partial responses occurred in three dose-escalation patients: two with cutaneous melanoma and one with hepatocellular carcinoma. Peripheral TCRbeta sequencing was intended to test whether TCR sequence diversity was altered and clonal T-cell expansion was caused by ivuxolimab. The monotherapy dose-escalation portion (N of about 50 patients) of the phase I ivuxolimab trial is reported in the paper.

The trial excluded patients who had a history of autoimmune disease or were on systemic immunosuppression. Peripheral blood for TCR sequencing was drawn from every dose cohort at baseline, at cycle 4 day 1 and at cycle 7 day 1. The samples were taken from a phase I, first-in-human, multicenter, open-label dose-escalation trial of ivuxolimab. The trial enrolled adults with locally advanced or metastatic head and neck squamous cell, hepatocellular, melanoma or renal cell carcinoma. Before TCR sequencing, CD4+ T cells and CD8+ T cells were sorted from peripheral blood as separate populations. As for this clone: It has no known antigen specificity. One base away there is no much larger clone; base qualities are not given.

Genomic DNA was extracted from sorted cells for sequencing of the TCRbeta CDR3 region. TCRbeta CDR3 regions were sequenced using the immunoSEQ Assay. In its TCRdb copy, this immuneACCESS table keeps in-frame sequences only and misses some clones. Where compared with another copy, unresolved V genes explain less than half of these, and the others have no known cause. Recorded for this sample are 85,000 to 100,000 clones; approximately 94% of them occurred a single time. The biggest ten clones account for about 0.19% of the sample. The paper as a whole reports these results and caveats: In the 0.1-3.0 mg/kg groups, partial responders had among the lowest normalized peripheral clonal expansion, particularly in CD8+ T cells. Clonal expansion of both CD4+ and CD8+ blood T cells was observed from baseline to week 6 at doses 0.1 to 3.0 mg/kg. The antigen specificity of the clonally expanded peripheral T cells was not determined. Low levels of normalized T-cell clonal expansion were also shown by some nonresponding patients. After ivuxolimab, more expanded clones were found on average in CD8+ T cells than in CD4+ T cells.

The TCR was taken from an adult with an advanced solid tumor such as melanoma, head and neck, liver or kidney cancer. The material sequenced was CD4+ or CD8+ T cells sorted from blood, taken in a trial of the OX40 agonist ivuxolimab.

The DNA reads as follows: TGCAGCGTTTTTTTGGCAGGGGGGGGCTATGGCTACACCTTC. Its translation is CSVFLAGGGYGYTF. Recombination joined TRBV29-1 with TRBJ1-2; 7 junctional bases match TRBD1. The CDR3 measures 14 amino acids from cysteine to phenylalanine. Solely the CDR3 DNA is kept, with 42 bases framed from the first base. CDR1 SQVTM and CDR2 ANQGSEA were looked up in the germline V gene. Trimming removed 5 bases from V and 4 bases from J; the gene matches leave 10 bases unexplained. With the portions outside the CDR3 filled from the reference TRBV29-1 and TRBJ1-2 genes, the complete variable region becomes SAVISQKPSRDICQRGTSLTIQCQVDSQVTMMFWYRQQPGQSLTLIATANQGSEATYESGFVIDKFPISRPNLTFSTLTVSNMSPEDSSIYLCSVFLAGGGYGYTFGSGTRLTVV.